This entry describes one T cell receptor beta chain. This sample was included in a study of blood T cell repertoires in COVID-19. Overall study context: Sample material is recorded as cDNA or gDNA derived from T cells, B-cell-depleted T cells, or PBMCs.

Assay: immunoSEQ multiplex PCR; the TCRdb copy retains only in-frame clones and omits some. The top ten hold less than 3.5% of the sample, which has just under 350,000 clones, under 95% seen once. The germline gives CDR1 SQVTM, CDR2 ANQGSEA. Trimming cost V 4 bases and J 6 bases, with 13 bases left between them. The CDR3 spans 13 residues. The sequence derives from a woman between 18 and 29 years old who had recovered from COVID-19. The chain is built from TRBV29-1 and TRBJ2-1; D is unclear. Sequencing input: peripheral blood. Here the CDR3 DNA reads TGCAGCGTTGCTACGACTGGCCGCAATGAGCAGTTCTTC. This gives the protein CSVATTGRNEQFF.